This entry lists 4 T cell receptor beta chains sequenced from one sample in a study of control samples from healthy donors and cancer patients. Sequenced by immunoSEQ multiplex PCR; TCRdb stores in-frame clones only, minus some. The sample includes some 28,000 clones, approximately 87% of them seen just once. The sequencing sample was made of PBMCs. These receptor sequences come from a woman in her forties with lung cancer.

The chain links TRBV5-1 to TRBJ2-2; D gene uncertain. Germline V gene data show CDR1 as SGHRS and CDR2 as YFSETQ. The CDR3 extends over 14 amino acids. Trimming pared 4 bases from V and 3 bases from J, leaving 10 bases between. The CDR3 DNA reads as TGCGCCAGCAGCCTCGCACTGGACACCGGGGAGCTGTTTTTT. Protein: CASSLALDTGELFF.

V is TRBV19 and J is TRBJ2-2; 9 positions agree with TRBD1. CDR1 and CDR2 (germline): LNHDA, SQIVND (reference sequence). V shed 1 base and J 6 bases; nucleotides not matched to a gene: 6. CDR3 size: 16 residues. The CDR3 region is CASSIVGTGSSGELFF. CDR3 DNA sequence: TGTGCCAGTAGTATAGTAGGGACAGGGTCTTCCGGGGAGCTGTTTTTT. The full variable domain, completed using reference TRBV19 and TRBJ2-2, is DGGITQSPKYLFRKEGQNVTLSCEQNLNHDAMYWYRQDPGQGLRLIYYSQIVNDFQKGDIAEGYSVSREKKESFPLTVTSAQKNPTAFYLCASSIVGTGSSGELFFGEGSRLTVL.

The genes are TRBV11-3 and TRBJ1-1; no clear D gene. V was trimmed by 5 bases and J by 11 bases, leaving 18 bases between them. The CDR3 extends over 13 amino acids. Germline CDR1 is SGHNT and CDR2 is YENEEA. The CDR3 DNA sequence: TGTGCCAGCAGCGCTCACACGGCGCTGGAGGCTTTCTTT. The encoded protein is CASSAHTALEAFF.

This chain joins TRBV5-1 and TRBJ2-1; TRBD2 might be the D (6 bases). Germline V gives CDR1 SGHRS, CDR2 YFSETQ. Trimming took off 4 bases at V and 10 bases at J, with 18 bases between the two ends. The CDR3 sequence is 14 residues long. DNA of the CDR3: TGCGCCAGCAGCCTCGGGGGAGCCCCCGGGGAGCAGTTCTTC. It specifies CASSLGGAPGEQFF.